This TCR beta chain is drawn from a study of molecular identifiers for immune sequencing clone quantification. The study, taken as a whole, reports: Barcode collisions between identical TCR molecules could shrink estimates of highly expanded clone sizes.

V lost 0 bases and J 8 bases, leaving 11 bases between the germline ends. The germline V gene has CDR1 GTSNPN and CDR2 SVGIG (reference sequence). The CDR3 has 13 amino acids. This clonotype occurred many times. Its antigen is not known. MiXCR, applied by TCRdb to the PCR reads, yields one record per CDR3 protein. The sample comprises a few hundred thousand distinct CDR3 sequences, over 20% of which are singletons, and around 0.76% rests with the top ten. The specimen sequenced was naive CD8+ T cells from blood, with Jurkat cell RNA spiked in. Subset of the sample: FACS-sorted CD8+CD4-CCR7+CD45RA+ naive T cells. The receptor's source is a human donor in good health. Some libraries in this study had Jurkat cell RNA spiked in. The rearrangement uses TRBV30 and TRBJ2-1; D not resolved. CDR3 residues: CAWSVARGDEQFF. CDR3 DNA sequence: TGTGCCTGGAGTGTAGCTAGAGGCGATGAGCAGTTCTTC. Based on the CDR3 plus reference TRBV30 and TRBJ2-1, the full variable domain is SQTIHQWPATLVQPVGSPLSLECTVEGTSNPNLYWYRQAAGRGLQLLFYSVGIGQISSEVPQNLSASRPQDRQFILSSKKLLLSDSGFYLCAWSVARGDEQFFGPGTRLTVL.